This TCR beta chain was sequenced in a study of T-cell reconstitution after alpha-beta-depleted transplantation in children. General observations from the study: After transplant, at about two months, alpha-beta T cells were reportedly derived from several hundred expanded graft clones. Fresh T-cell production supplied most of the T-cell counts and diversity seen one year after transplant.

CDR3 length equals 13 residues. The germline CDR1 and CDR2 sequences are SGDLS and YYNGEE. The V end was cut by 6 bases, the J end by 5 bases, with 13 bases between. Molecular barcoding with unique molecular identifiers was used for the TCRbeta library. TCRdb called the PCR reads again in MiXCR, with one record for every CDR3 protein. The sample carries hundreds of thousands of distinct CDR3 sequences, 13% recorded once. To note about this clonotype: Its antigen remains unknown.

This TCR came from a male patient aged 5 to 17 who had a stem cell transplant for acute myeloid leukemia, so the T cells may come from the graft donor. Sequencing used PBMCs, mostly from graft donor cells, obtained 360 days after TCRalphabeta/CD19-depleted stem cell transplant. The V gene is TRBV9, the J gene TRBJ2-3; D remains ambiguous. CDR3 DNA sequence: TGTGCCAGCACCCCTCCGACCTTAGATACGCAGTATTTT. It is translated as CASTPPTLDTQYF.